These T cell receptor beta chains were read from a single sample in a study of patients and donors after allogeneic stem cell transplantation. Via MiXCR, TCRdb re-called the RT-PCR reads, giving one row per CDR3 protein. The sample has about 23,000 distinct CDR3 sequences; approximately 28% are singletons. Sequencing used blood, either unsorted or a sorted T cell fraction (not recorded which). Receptors were obtained from a human donor who was either an allogeneic HSCT recipient or a stem cell or donor lymphocyte infusion donor (not recorded which). It is not recorded whose cells these are; they may come from a transplant donor. CDR3s include the opening cysteine and the closing phenylalanine or tryptophan. D genes are given only for firm matches. Part of the rows lack a size; the others show once, few, many or a class for expanded clones.

few	.	TRBV6-6	TRBJ1-1	CASSYSLLKPEAFF	TGTGCCAGCAGTTACTCGTTGTTGAAGCCCGAAGCTTTCTTT
.	.	TRBV7-2	TRBJ1-4	CASSMQRATNEKLFF	TGTGCCAGCAGTATGCAGCGAGCAACTAATGAAAAACTGTTTTTT
.	TRBD1	TRBV28	TRBJ2-1	CASSLGQDNEQFF	TGTGCCAGCAGTTTGGGACAGGACAATGAGCAGTTCTTC
.	TRBD2	TRBV4-3	TRBJ2-5	CASSLEGLASRETQYF	TGCGCCAGCAGCCTCGAGGGACTAGCGTCTCGAGAGACCCAGTACTTC
.	.	TRBV5-1	TRBJ1-6	CASSLVGRTYSPLHF	TGCGCCAGCAGCTTGGTGGGACGAACCTATTCACCCCTCCACTTT
many	TRBD1	TRBV5-6	TRBJ1-3	CASSTRGRGLLAGNTIYF	TGTGCCAGCTCAACGCGGGGAAGGGGGCTGTTGGCTGGAAACACCATATATTTT
many	.	TRBV12-3/TRBV12-4	TRBJ1-6	CASSLVSSPLHF	TGTGCCAGCAGTTTAGTGAGTTCACCCCTCCACTTT
few	.	TRBV10-3	TRBJ1-2	CAISESGSHLYGYTF	TGTGCCATCAGTGAGTCGGGCAGTCACCTCTATGGCTACACCTTC
.	TRBD1	TRBV7-6	TRBJ1-1	CASSLPGTGRAEAFF	TGTGCCAGCAGCCTCCCCGGGACAGGGAGGGCTGAAGCTTTCTTT
.	TRBD1	TRBV4-2	TRBJ1-6	CASSYPTGEPLHF	TGTGCCAGCAGCTACCCGACAGGGGAGCCCCTCCACTTT
.	TRBD2	TRBV9	TRBJ2-1	CASSVAGALRNEQFF	TGTGCCAGCAGTGTAGCGGGGGCCCTTCGGAATGAGCAGTTCTTC
.	TRBD1	TRBV2	TRBJ1-1	CAAHPTGGGTEAFF	TGTGCCGCACACCCGACAGGGGGGGGCACTGAAGCTTTCTTT
few	.	TRBV6-1	TRBJ1-1	CASSAKPGVVTEAFF	TGTGCCAGCAGTGCTAAGCCCGGGGTCGTCACTGAAGCTTTCTTT
few	.	TRBV5-5	TRBJ1-1	CASSSIRGTEAFF	TGTGCCAGCAGCTCGATCAGGGGTACTGAAGCTTTCTTT
few	.	TRBV20-1	TRBJ2-4	CSARERAKNIQYF	TGCAGTGCTAGAGAGAGGGCCAAAAACATTCAGTACTTC
few	TRBD1	TRBV28	TRBJ1-5	CASSLLRVGQGNQPQHF	TGTGCCAGCAGTTTATTGAGGGTAGGACAGGGCAATCAGCCCCAGCATTTT
many	.	TRBV12-3/TRBV12-4	TRBJ2-3	CASSPSGDTQYF	TGTGCCAGCAGCCCGTCGGGAGATACGCAGTATTTT
.	.	TRBV10-3	TRBJ2-7	CAISESGRRPLYEQYF	TGTGCCATCAGTGAGTCAGGCAGGCGACCTCTCTACGAGCAGTACTTC
few	.	TRBV5-1	TRBJ1-3	CASSLSPTGNTIYF	TGCGCCAGCAGCTTGTCCCCGACGGGAAACACCATATATTTT
.	.	TRBV7-6	TRBJ2-3	CASSQRPLYTDTQYF	TGTGCCAGCAGCCAACGACCCTTATACACAGATACGCAGTATTTT
once	.	TRBV5-1	TRBJ1-2	CASSFRTPQQGFNYGYTF	TGCGCCAGCAGCTTCCGAACCCCTCAACAGGGTTTTAACTATGGCTACACCTTC
many	TRBD1	TRBV20-1	TRBJ2-7	CSARGDRTYEQYF	TGCAGTGCTAGGGGGGACAGAACCTACGAGCAGTACTTC
few	.	TRBV6-1	TRBJ1-5	CASSEARFGEGHF	TGTGCCAGCAGTGAAGCCCGCTTCGGAGAAGGGCATTTT
once	TRBD1	TRBV29-1	TRBJ1-1	CSVERQGNTEAFF	TGCAGCGTTGAAAGACAGGGGAACACTGAAGCTTTCTTT
.	.	TRBV7-9	TRBJ2-2	CASSFQANTGELFF	TGTGCCAGCAGCTTCCAGGCGAACACCGGGGAGCTGTTTTTT
.	.	TRBV6-5	TRBJ2-2	CASSRGGDTGELFF	TGTGCCAGCAGCCGTGGGGGTGACACCGGGGAGCTGTTTTTT